This TCR beta chain was documented in a study of cytomegalovirus exposure and HLA in healthy donors. Turning to the study itself: Researchers found that under 90% of around 400 genotyped donors fell within the Caucasian-associated ancestry cluster.

There were likely unrecorded immune exposures, though donors were nominally healthy when sampled. In this sample, this clone turned up once. Its antigen is unknown. Vbeta (60) and Jbeta (13) primers were used in the PCR. TCRdb's copy holds only in-frame clones and misses some; the assay was immunoSEQ multiplex PCR. The sample lists about 190,000 clones; around four fifths were seen once. The study's findings and limits: Later, TCR association rates were found to vary by HLA locus, highest for DRB1 and lowest for HLA-C. Per a prior analysis, the majority of TCR beta V segments were productive roughly 87% or roughly 30% of the time.

Unmatched junction bases numbered 7, after V lost 5 bases and J lost 3 bases. The germline V gene encodes CDR1 SGHTA and CDR2 FQGTGA. The CDR3 is 14 amino acids. Sequences were obtained from PBMCs. The chain carries TRBV7-3 and TRBJ2-7, with TRBD2 matching 7 bases. This receptor was identified in a man aged 40-50 years in good health and CMV-seropositive. The CDR3 loop is CASSLQAGNYEQYF. In DNA, the CDR3 is TGTGCCAGCAGCCTACAAGCGGGGAACTACGAGCAGTACTTC.